This T cell receptor beta chain stems from a study of control samples from healthy donors and cancer patients. Repertoires were generated with immunoSEQ multiplex PCR, while TCRdb's copy carries only in-frame clones and drops some. The table has approximately 120,000 clones, more than 85% seen once. Germline-derived CDR1 and CDR2 are MDHEN and SYDVKM. J lost 10 bases, V lost 7 bases, and 14 bases had no gene match. The CDR3 has 15 amino acids. The chain carries TRBV28 and TRBJ2-1; the match to TRBD2 covers 9 bases. The source material was blood. The source is a woman between 50 and 59 years old in good health. CDR3 protein: CASTWGLASGGEQFF. In nucleotides, the CDR3 is TGTGCCAGCACATGGGGACTAGCATCTGGTGGGGAGCAGTTCTTC.